Listed below are T cell receptor beta chains from one sample, sequenced in a study of T-cell reconstitution after alpha-beta-depleted transplantation in children. TCRdb recomputed calls from the PCR reads with MiXCR, one row per CDR3 protein. The repertoire has around 960,000 distinct CDR3 sequences, about 30% of them found once; the top ten carry under 30%. The sample was PBMCs, mostly from graft donor cells, taken 360 days after TCRalphabeta/CD19-depleted stem cell transplant. These TCRs come from a boy under two years old who had a stem cell transplant for SCID, so the T cells may come from the graft donor. CDR3s include the opening cysteine and the closing phenylalanine or tryptophan. Fields, in order: clone size, V gene, J gene, CDR3 protein. Some rows have no size entry. The others give once, few or many, or a class for an expanded clone.

clone_size: few; v_call: TRBV18; j_call: TRBJ1-1; cdr3_aa: CASSLRHAANTEAFF
clone_size: few; v_call: TRBV10-3; j_call: TRBJ1-5; cdr3_aa: CAISPFGPGVLNQPQHF
clone_size: .; v_call: TRBV15; j_call: TRBJ2-7; cdr3_aa: CATSKDRDYEQYF
clone_size: .; v_call: TRBV4-1; j_call: TRBJ1-1; cdr3_aa: CASSQDAGTRAWARETEAFF
clone_size: few; v_call: TRBV29-1; j_call: TRBJ2-5; cdr3_aa: CSVFVKRLLAETQYF
clone_size: .; v_call: TRBV28; j_call: TRBJ2-7; cdr3_aa: CASGGVYEQYF
clone_size: .; v_call: TRBV24-1; j_call: TRBJ1-1; cdr3_aa: CATSDSLGTGSGTEAFF
clone_size: .; v_call: TRBV9; j_call: TRBJ2-7; cdr3_aa: CASSPPEVPHEQYF
clone_size: many; v_call: TRBV5-1; j_call: TRBJ2-3; cdr3_aa: CASSRTRGQGDTQYF
clone_size: many; v_call: TRBV7-8; j_call: TRBJ2-2; cdr3_aa: CASSLRPRTSKNTGELFF
clone_size: .; v_call: TRBV12-3/TRBV12-4; j_call: TRBJ2-5; cdr3_aa: CASQSALELFGTQYF
clone_size: many; v_call: TRBV27; j_call: TRBJ1-1; cdr3_aa: CASSPRKTPNTEAFF
clone_size: .; v_call: TRBV5-1; j_call: TRBJ2-1; cdr3_aa: CASSLVWWQAASNEQFF
clone_size: .; v_call: TRBV29-1; j_call: TRBJ2-3; cdr3_aa: CSVEQGASDTQYF
clone_size: .; v_call: TRBV5-1; j_call: TRBJ2-5; cdr3_aa: CASSQLAGGPQETQYF
clone_size: .; v_call: TRBV6-1; j_call: TRBJ2-3; cdr3_aa: CASTRPGQGFTDTQYF
clone_size: few; v_call: TRBV20-1; j_call: TRBJ2-3; cdr3_aa: CSASAGRLSTDTQYF
clone_size: .; v_call: TRBV24-1; j_call: TRBJ2-3; cdr3_aa: CATSDPMDTQYF
clone_size: many; v_call: TRBV13; j_call: TRBJ1-2; cdr3_aa: CASSLLNGYTF
clone_size: .; v_call: TRBV10-3; j_call: TRBJ2-7; cdr3_aa: CAISDGSSIYEQYF
clone_size: many; v_call: TRBV29-1; j_call: TRBJ1-1; cdr3_aa: CSAGTGNTEAFF
clone_size: few; v_call: TRBV5-6; j_call: TRBJ1-2; cdr3_aa: CASSLTGQRPYGYTF
clone_size: few; v_call: TRBV7-2; j_call: TRBJ2-7; cdr3_aa: CASSLLGPYEQYF
clone_size: .; v_call: TRBV12-3/TRBV12-4; j_call: TRBJ2-5; cdr3_aa: CASSLAGQGAETQYF
clone_size: few; v_call: TRBV9; j_call: TRBJ1-1; cdr3_aa: CASARVGTEAFF
clone_size: .; v_call: TRBV2; j_call: TRBJ2-3; cdr3_aa: CASSWRGGSTDTQYF
clone_size: .; v_call: TRBV6-2/TRBV6-3; j_call: TRBJ2-6; cdr3_aa: CASSRVNVLTF
clone_size: .; v_call: TRBV20-1; j_call: TRBJ1-2; cdr3_aa: CSARIGHITIQNYGYTF
clone_size: .; v_call: TRBV28; j_call: TRBJ1-5; cdr3_aa: CASSFPRDGHSNQPQHF
clone_size: many; v_call: TRBV5-1; j_call: TRBJ2-7; cdr3_aa: CASSLDIYEQYF
clone_size: .; v_call: TRBV25-1; j_call: TRBJ2-2; cdr3_aa: CASGTSGLITGELFF
clone_size: .; v_call: TRBV20-1; j_call: TRBJ1-1; cdr3_aa: CSAMVIRANTEAFF
clone_size: few; v_call: TRBV20-1; j_call: TRBJ2-2; cdr3_aa: CSARDPGQGNSGELFF
clone_size: many; v_call: TRBV7-3; j_call: TRBJ1-5; cdr3_aa: CASSSGVNQPQHF
clone_size: .; v_call: TRBV5-1; j_call: TRBJ1-1; cdr3_aa: CASSTEMNTEAFF
clone_size: .; v_call: TRBV12-3/TRBV12-4; j_call: TRBJ1-4; cdr3_aa: CASSGQGALAEKLFF
clone_size: many; v_call: TRBV5-1; j_call: TRBJ2-2; cdr3_aa: CASSYGQVNTGELFF
clone_size: .; v_call: TRBV5-5; j_call: TRBJ2-7; cdr3_aa: CASSLYIQGGSYEQYF
clone_size: .; v_call: TRBV5-1; j_call: TRBJ2-7; cdr3_aa: CASRPTGLRSYEQYF
clone_size: few; v_call: TRBV20-1; j_call: TRBJ2-7; cdr3_aa: CSARGAGVSSYEQYF
clone_size: .; v_call: TRBV9; j_call: TRBJ2-2; cdr3_aa: CASSVRMNTGELFF
clone_size: .; v_call: TRBV9; j_call: TRBJ2-7; cdr3_aa: CASSPSGGPFYEQYF
clone_size: .; v_call: TRBV15; j_call: TRBJ2-1; cdr3_aa: CATGVGGARNEQFF
clone_size: few; v_call: TRBV7-9; j_call: TRBJ2-4; cdr3_aa: CASSLAVAKNIQYF
clone_size: .; v_call: TRBV28; j_call: TRBJ2-4; cdr3_aa: CASSDAYGDRENQYF
clone_size: .; v_call: TRBV12-3/TRBV12-4; j_call: TRBJ1-1; cdr3_aa: CASTRTGGTEAFF
clone_size: .; v_call: TRBV7-9; j_call: TRBJ2-2; cdr3_aa: CASSLSQIGPGELFF